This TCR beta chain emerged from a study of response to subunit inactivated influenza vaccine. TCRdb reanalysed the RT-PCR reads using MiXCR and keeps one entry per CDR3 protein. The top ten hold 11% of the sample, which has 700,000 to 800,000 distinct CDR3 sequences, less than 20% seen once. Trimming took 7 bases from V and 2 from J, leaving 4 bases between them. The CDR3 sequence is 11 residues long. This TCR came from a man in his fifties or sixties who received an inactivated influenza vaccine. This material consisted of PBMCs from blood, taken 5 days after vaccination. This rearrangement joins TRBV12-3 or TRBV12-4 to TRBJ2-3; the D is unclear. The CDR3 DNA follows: TGTGCCAGCACAGTCACAGATACGCAGTATTTT. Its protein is CASTVTDTQYF.